This T cell receptor beta chain was captured in a study of blood T cell repertoires in COVID-19. Clones were sequenced by immunoSEQ multiplex PCR, and TCRdb holds only the in-frame ones, with some missing. Here the sample spans approximately 190,000 clones, 85% to 90% being singletons. The CDR3 is 13 amino acids. Germline V gives CDR1 SNHLY, CDR2 FYNNEI. The germline V and J ends were trimmed by 3 bases and 7 bases, with 9 bases remaining between them. Specimen: peripheral blood. The chain links TRBV2 to TRBJ2-2; possible D gene TRBD1, 5 bases. This TCR was sampled from a man aged 40-49 years with active or convalescent COVID-19. CDR3 loop: CASSEVRGGELFF. CDR3 DNA: TGTGCCAGCAGTGAGGTTAGGGGCGGGGAGCTGTTTTTT.